The 16 T cell receptor beta chains reported below all come from one sample, sequenced in a study of regulatory T cells in long-lasting Graves disease (dated by TCRdb to the early 2020s). What this sample's time point label stands for: persistent/refractory GD, antithyroid drugs over 5 years with positive TRAb. RNA was extracted from PBMCs in TRIzol for both TCR sequencing and RNA sequencing. Libraries came from multiplex PCR. Sequencing was carried out with an Illumina HiSeq 4000. iRepertoire HTBI primers and Arm-PCR amplification of CDR3 regions were used to construct TCR beta libraries. TCRdb ran its own pipeline on the public reads, namely fastp trimming at Q25 and MiXCR clone calling, and kept in-frame beta chains. One record per CDR3 amino acid sequence lists the most common genes and DNA. The sample table holds hundreds of thousands of distinct CDR3 sequences, of which 20% to 25% were seen once. The ten top clones hold about an eighth of the sample.

Source: peripheral blood mononuclear cells (PBMCs), taken when the disease was refractory, from a patient treated with antithyroid drugs. The receptor set was obtained from a female donor with Graves disease.

The V and J genes are TRBV29-1 and TRBJ2-1, with D unresolved. The V gene lost 4 bases and the J gene lost 3 bases, with 1 base spanning the gap. Germline CDR1 reads SQVTM; CDR2 reads ANQGSEA. The CDR3 length is 10 residues. CDR3 bases: TGCAGCGTTGGCTACAATGAGCAGTTCTTC. As protein: CSVGYNEQFF.

The rearrangement joins TRBV12-3 or TRBV12-4 to TRBJ1-5, with TRBD1 identical over 7 bases. This CDR3 region has 14 residues. J gave up 7 bases and V 4 bases, and 7 bases lay outside the gene matches. The CDR3 nucleotides read TGTGCCAGCAGTTCCGACAGGGTTAAACAGCCCCAGCATTTT. It codes for CASSSDRVKQPQHF.

In its sample, this clonotype was seen many times. J is TRBJ1-2 and V is TRBV7-2; D is possibly TRBD1 (6 bases). Germline CDR1 and CDR2: SGHTA and FQGNSA. The CDR3 is 13 amino acids. Trimming left V 5 bases short and J 8 bases short, with 15 bases between. CDR3 residues: CASSEWGARGYTF. Here the CDR3 DNA reads TGTGCCAGCAGCGAGTGGGGGGCTCGAGGCTACACCTTC.

The sample holds a few counts of this clonotype. The V and J genes are TRBV28 and TRBJ2-1, with 13 nucleotides matching TRBD2. Germline CDR1 MDHEN, CDR2 SYDVKM. V lost 6 bases and J lost 7; bases outside the gene matches: 6. The CDR3 totals 15 residues. The CDR3 spells CASREGLAGLNEQFF. The CDR3 DNA reads as TGTGCCAGCAGAGAGGGACTAGCGGGATTAAATGAGCAGTTCTTC.

In its sample, this clonotype was seen a few times. This chain uses TRBV2 with TRBJ2-1; 11 positions agree with TRBD2. This CDR3 has 15 amino acids. Germline V gene lookup returns CDR1 SNHLY and CDR2 FYNNEI. J lost 5 bases, V lost 3 bases, and 3 bases had no gene match. The CDR3 here is CASSDISGRDNEQFF. CDR3 sequence (DNA): TGTGCCAGCAGTGATATTAGCGGGAGGGACAATGAGCAGTTCTTC.

This clonotype showed up just once. The V gene is TRBV4-1, the J gene TRBJ2-7; D is undetermined. Germline CDR1 MGHRA, CDR2 YSYEKL. Trimming cost V 4 bases and J 1 base, with 17 bases left between them. The CDR3 is made up of 16 amino acids. The CDR3 coding sequence is TGCGCCAGCAGCCCCGCCATTGGTCGGGTTTCCTACGAGCAGTACTTC. It specifies CASSPAIGRVSYEQYF.

There are many counts of this clonotype. This chain connects TRBV27 to TRBJ1-6; 7 bases agree with TRBD1. Looked up from germline, CDR1 is MNHEY and CDR2 is SMNVEV (reference sequence). The CDR3 covers 13 residues. After removal of 10 bases from V and 9 bases from J, the junction contained 9 bases not matched to a gene. CDR3 amino acids: CATRRQGGSPLHF. The CDR3 DNA is TGTGCCACTAGAAGACAGGGTGGTTCACCCCTCCACTTT.

The chain uses TRBV29-1 and TRBJ1-1; D remains ambiguous. Trimming cost V 4 bases and J 0 bases, with 9 bases left between them. Germline V gene sequence: CDR1 SQVTM, CDR2 ANQGSEA. The CDR3 loop spans 13 amino acids. The CDR3 DNA follows: TGCAGCGTTGCAGTAATCATGAACACTGAAGCTTTCTTT. Its protein is CSVAVIMNTEAFF.

The chain uses TRBV29-1 and TRBJ1-1; TRBD1 matches 7 bases. V dropped 1 base and J dropped 5; count of bases not matched to a gene: 13. CDR1 is SQVTM, CDR2 ANQGSEA, per germline. This CDR3 is built from 16 residues. The CDR3 here is CSVEGTHKGATTEAFF. In nucleotides, the CDR3 is TGCAGCGTTGAAGGGACCCATAAGGGGGCTACGACTGAAGCTTTCTTT.

CDR3: CASSHWDFQGPNTGELFF. The CDR3 region has the DNA TGTGCCAGCAGTCATTGGGATTTTCAGGGCCCGAACACCGGGGAGCTGTTTTTT. The chain joins TRBV6-1 to TRBJ2-2, with D possibly being TRBD1 (5 bases). CDR3 length equals 18 residues. Germline V CDR1 and CDR2: MNHNS, SASEGT. Between the trimmed V and J ends, which lost 5 bases and 0 bases, there was a span of 19 bases.

Regarding this clonotype: A much larger clone differs by one base, so this may be a read error. The genes are TRBV28 and TRBJ2-6, with 7 bases lining up with TRBD1. The CDR3 has 15 amino acids. The germline CDR1 and CDR2 sequences are MDHEN and SYDVKM. CDR3 residues: CASRSDRDGADVLTF. The CDR3 nucleotides read TGTGCCAGCAGATCTGACAGGGACGGGGCCGACGTCCTGACTTTC.

This clonotype was seen a few times. This chain links TRBV10-2 with TRBJ1-4; D not certain. V lost 2 bases, J lost 8 bases, and 6 bases lay in between. The CDR3 consists of 12 residues. Germline loops: CDR1 WSHSY, CDR2 SAAADI. The CDR3 region is CASSEEREKLFF. CDR3 coding DNA: TGCGCCAGCAGTGAGGAGAGAGAAAAACTGTTTTTT.

J is TRBJ2-6 and V is TRBV6-1; 8 bases are shared with TRBD2. V shed 7 bases and J 0 bases; nucleotides not matched to a gene: 8. The CDR3 extends over 17 amino acids. Germline V gives CDR1 MNHNS, CDR2 SASEGT. CDR3 coding DNA: TGTGCCAGCAACTCAGCGGGGGCTATCTCTGGGGCCAACGTCCTGACTTTC. It yields the protein CASNSAGAISGANVLTF.

In this sample, this clonotype turned up a few times. One end of the junction varies from germline; a read error may be responsible. The chain links TRBV12-3 or TRBV12-4 to TRBJ2-1; no clear D gene. CDR3 length: 15 residues. The CDR3 region has the DNA TGTGCCAGCAGCCCCCCCCCTGGCTCGTACAATGAGCAGCTCTTC. This gives the protein CASSPPPGSYNEQLF.

The sample holds many counts of this clonotype. The V call is TRBV11-3, the J call TRBJ2-5, with 7 bases matching TRBD2. With V trimmed by 6 bases and J by 5 bases, 6 bases remained unmatched. This CDR3 spans 13 amino acids. Germline-derived CDR1 and CDR2 are SGHNT and YENEEA. The CDR3 loop reads CASRSGGSETQYF. The CDR3 coding sequence is TGTGCCAGCAGATCCGGGGGGAGTGAGACCCAGTACTTC.

This clonotype was picked up many times. The chain couples TRBV2 to TRBJ1-6; 9 bases agree with TRBD1. The trim removed 6 bases at V and 10 bases at J, leaving 7 bases unmatched. The CDR3 length is 14 residues. Germline assignment: CDR1 SNHLY and CDR2 FYNNEI. CDR3 residues: CASRPDRGGSPLHF. DNA for the CDR3: TGTGCCAGCAGACCCGACAGGGGGGGATCACCCCTCCACTTT.